The 21 T cell receptor beta chains below were found in one sample sequenced in a study of T cells in Graves' hyperthyroidism and ophthalmopathy. Template material for amplifying TCR beta CDR3 regions consisted of RNA transcripts. Initially, a first-round RT-PCR of the TCR CDR3 employed the HTBI primer set. TCRdb re-analysed the multiplex PCR reads in MiXCR, keeping a single row per CDR3 protein. The table includes fewer than 800,000 distinct CDR3 sequences, about a sixth detected once. Sequencing was performed on blood. The receptors derive from a man between 18 and 35 years old with Graves' hyperthyroidism.

This sequence joins TRBV6-1 and TRBJ2-2; D gene ambiguous. Germline V CDR1 and CDR2: MNHNS, SASEGT. The germline V and J ends were trimmed by 5 bases and 9 bases, with 13 bases remaining between them. The CDR3 is made up of 13 amino acids. CDR3 nucleotides: TGTGCCAGCAGTCCTGAGGCAGATAGGGAGCTGTTTTTT. Amino acids: CASSPEADRELFF.

V usage is TRBV15 and J usage is TRBJ2-1; the D is unclear. Germline CDR1 and CDR2: LNHNV and YYDKDF (reference sequence). CDR3 size: 15 residues. The ends were cut back, 0 bases at V and 6 bases at J, with 12 bases in the middle. The CDR3 DNA reads TGTGCCACCAGCAGAGATCTCGGCTACGTCAATGAGCAGTTCTTC. Translation gives CATSRDLGYVNEQFF.

This chain uses TRBV28 with TRBJ1-1; D is possibly TRBD1 (5 bases). The CDR3 length is 12 residues. Germline V lookup: CDR1 MDHEN, CDR2 SYDVKM. Deletions cut 3 bases from V and 10 bases from J, with 12 bases between. The CDR3 nucleotides read TGTGCCAGCAGTTTGGGCGGGGGGACAGCTTTCTTT. It specifies CASSLGGGTAFF.

This rearrangement joins TRBV6-2 or TRBV6-3 to TRBJ2-2; D is unclear. The length of the CDR3 is 11 residues. V was clipped by 7 bases and J by 6 bases, with 6 bases between them. Germline loops: CDR1 MNHEY, CDR2 SVGEGT. The CDR3 nucleotides read TGTGCCAGCACGGCCGCCGGGGAGCTGTTTTTT. It translates to CASTAAGELFF.

In this sample, this clonotype turned up a few times. The chain recombines TRBV20-1 with TRBJ2-1, with D possibly being TRBD1 (6 bases). This CDR3 comprises 13 residues. Germline CDR1 and CDR2: DFQATT and SNEGSKA (reference sequence). V dropped 6 bases and J dropped 3 bases, with 12 bases sitting between them. The CDR3 loop reads CSAKGQFYNEQFF. In DNA form, the CDR3 reads TGCAGTGCAAAAGGACAGTTCTACAATGAGCAGTTCTTC.

This clonotype was seen a handful of times. The chain joins TRBV12-3 or TRBV12-4 to TRBJ2-1, with D possibly being TRBD2 (5 bases). This CDR3 has 12 residues. The ends were cut back, 3 bases at V and 8 bases at J, with 8 bases in the middle. The CDR3 DNA reads as TGTGCCAGCAGTTTGGAGGAACATGAGCAGTTCTTC. As protein: CASSLEEHEQFF.

The V call is TRBV19, the J call TRBJ2-3, with TRBD2 matching over 10 bases. The germline V gene encodes CDR1 LNHDA and CDR2 SQIVND (reference sequence). CDR3 size: 17 residues. V gave up 6 bases and J gave up 4 bases; unmatched junction bases: 13. The CDR3 region has the DNA TGTGCCAGTAGATTAAAACCCGGGACTAGCGTCGCAGATACGCAGTATTTT. Translation: CASRLKPGTSVADTQYF.

This clonotype appeared many times. The chain couples TRBV27 to TRBJ2-7; 8 nucleotides align to TRBD1. The CDR3 loop spans 14 amino acids. The V segment lost 3 bases and the J segment 4 bases; nucleotides outside the gene matches: 5. Germline V lookup: CDR1 MNHEY, CDR2 SMNVEV (reference sequence). The CDR3 is CASSFLGQGYEQYF. The CDR3 bases are TGTGCCAGCAGTTTTTTAGGACAGGGATACGAGCAGTACTTC.

This clonotype was recorded at least ten times. V and J are TRBV5-1 and TRBJ2-3; TRBD2 agrees at 11 bases. The germline V gene has CDR1 SGHRS and CDR2 YFSETQ. Losses at the gene ends were 5 bases for V and 3 bases for J; bases not matched to a gene: 5. This CDR3 has 15 amino acids. CDR3 sequence: CASSTSGSPTDTQYF. In DNA, the CDR3 is TGCGCCAGCAGTACTAGCGGGAGTCCAACAGATACGCAGTATTTT.

This clonotype was seen ten or more times. The V and J genes are TRBV12-3 or TRBV12-4 and TRBJ2-5; 9 bases are a match to TRBD1. The CDR3 contains 15 residues. Losses at the gene ends were 4 bases for V and 4 bases for J; bases not matched to a gene: 7. The CDR3 loop is CASSSGQGRLETQYF. The CDR3 bases are TGTGCCAGCAGTTCTGGACAGGGGAGGTTAGAGACCCAGTACTTC.

This clonotype has only a few counts. The chain is built from TRBV20-1 and TRBJ2-1; 9 bases align to TRBD2. CDR1 and CDR2 from the germline V gene are DFQATT and SNEGSKA (reference sequence). The CDR3 has 13 residues. With 6 bases clipped from V and 9 bases from J, the junction kept 9 bases outside the gene matches. Here the CDR3 reads CSALAGVRGEQFF. As DNA, the CDR3 is TGCAGTGCATTAGCGGGAGTTCGCGGTGAGCAGTTCTTC.

This clonotype was counted a few times. The chain recombines TRBV7-2 with TRBJ2-1; 9 bases map to TRBD2. Per germline, CDR1 SGHTA and CDR2 FQGNSA. This CDR3 region has 13 residues. The V segment lost 1 base and the J segment 15 bases; nucleotides outside the gene matches: 7. The CDR3 nucleotides read TGTGCCAGCAGCTTAGGACTAGCGGACCCATCGTTCTTC. Translation gives CASSLGLADPSFF.

This clonotype came up a few times. This chain connects TRBV2 to TRBJ2-2; 7 bases map to TRBD2. CDR3 size: 14 residues. Germline CDR1 SNHLY, CDR2 FYNNEI. The trim removed 7 bases at V and 6 bases at J, leaving 8 bases unmatched. For the CDR3, the DNA is TGTGCCAGCATGGAAGGGAGGGGCGCCGGGGAGCTGTTTTTT. Translation gives CASMEGRGAGELFF. Variable domain in full (rest from reference TRBV2 and TRBJ2-2): EPEVTQTPSHQVTQMGQEVILRCVPISNHLYFYWYRQILGQKVEFLVSFYNNEISEKSEIFDDQFSVERPDGSNFTLKIRSTKLEDSAMYFCASMEGRGAGELFFGEGSRLTVL.

This clonotype has a count of ten or more. The J gene is TRBJ2-1, the V gene TRBV13, with D perhaps being TRBD1 or TRBD2 (5 bases each). Trimming pared 1 base from V and 2 bases from J, leaving 9 bases between. The CDR3 length is 15 residues. Per the germline V gene, CDR1 is PRHDT and CDR2 is FYEKMQ (reference sequence). The CDR3 DNA follows: TGTGCCAGCAGCTTAGCCACGGGGCCCTACAATGAGCAGTTCTTC. The encoded protein is CASSLATGPYNEQFF.

This sequence joins TRBV6-2 or TRBV6-3 and TRBJ2-1, with 9 bases aligning to TRBD2. This CDR3 is built from 14 residues. J gave up 8 bases and V 6 bases, and 8 bases lay outside the gene matches. Germline loops: CDR1 MNHEY, CDR2 SVGEGT. The CDR3 nucleotides read TGTGCCAGCAGACCCCCCGGGACTAGCTATGAGCAGTTCTTC. Protein: CASRPPGTSYEQFF.

This clonotype turned up a few times. V usage is TRBV6-1 and J usage is TRBJ2-4; tentatively, D is TRBD2 (5 bases). CDR3 size: 16 residues. Germline V gene data show CDR1 as MNHNS and CDR2 as SASEGT. Trimming pared 7 bases from V and 0 bases from J, leaving 16 bases between. In nucleotides, the CDR3 is TGTGCCAGCAACGGAGGCCAGCTACTAGCCAAAAACATTCAGTACTTC. It codes for CASNGGQLLAKNIQYF.

The chain combines TRBV6-2 or TRBV6-3 with TRBJ2-1; the D is unclear. The germline V and J ends were trimmed by 7 bases and 7 bases, with 8 bases remaining between them. CDR3 length: 11 residues. Germline CDR1 is MNHEY and CDR2 is SVGEGT. The CDR3 protein is CASTQANEQFF. DNA for the CDR3: TGTGCCAGCACCCAAGCGAATGAGCAGTTCTTC.

This rearrangement joins TRBV3-1 to TRBJ2-7, with D uncertain. This CDR3 region has 14 residues. Per germline, CDR1 LGHDT and CDR2 YNNKEL (reference sequence). Between the trimmed V and J ends, which lost 0 bases and 6 bases, there was a span of 12 bases. The CDR3 spells CASSQDWQVAEQYF. The CDR3 DNA reads TGTGCCAGCAGCCAAGATTGGCAGGTCGCCGAGCAGTACTTC.

In its sample, this clonotype was seen a few times. The chain couples TRBV7-8 to TRBJ1-4, with D possibly matching TRBD1 (6 bases). Germline V gives CDR1 SGHVS, CDR2 FQNEAQ. The CDR3 is 16 residues long. The germline V and J ends were trimmed by 5 bases and 2 bases, with 15 bases remaining between them. CDR3 in DNA: TGTGCCAGCAGCCCAAGGAGGGGGAGGACTAATGAAAAACTGTTTTTT. Its protein product is CASSPRRGRTNEKLFF.

The V and J genes are TRBV7-9 and TRBJ2-1, with D possibly TRBD2 on 5 matching bases. The CDR3 spans 17 residues. V was cut by 5 bases and J by 5 bases, with 22 bases left in between. Germline CDR1 SEHNR, CDR2 FQNEAQ (reference sequence). The CDR3 bases are TGTGCCAGCAGCCCCCAAGAAGCTTGGAGGATTAACAATGAGCAGTTCTTC. Translation: CASSPQEAWRINNEQFF.

V and J are TRBV10-3 and TRBJ2-6; D is possibly TRBD1 or TRBD2 (5 bases each). Germline CDR1 and CDR2: ENHRY and SYGVKD. The CDR3 consists of 16 residues. With 7 bases removed from V and 0 bases from J, the gap between germline ends came to 13 bases. The CDR3 bases are TGTGCCATCAATCGGGACGCCAGCTCTGGGGCCAACGTCCTGACTTTC. It encodes CAINRDASSGANVLTF.